This passage covers 26 T cell receptor beta chains from one sample sequenced in a study of human T cells and chemical hapten exposure. TCRdb redid the calling of the RACE reads with MiXCR, one entry per CDR3 protein. This table holds fewer than 60,000 distinct CDR3 sequences, roughly 12% found once. Time point meaning: pre-sensitization, week 0. As for treatment: therapeutic diphenylcyclopropenone sensitization with weekly scalp DPC. The input for sequencing was whole blood, taken in connection with sensitization to the hapten diphenylcyclopropenone (DPC). The receptor source for this set is a middle-aged woman with alopecia areata. Some clones in this sample may be carry-over from other donors' samples.

This clonotype was detected many times. The chain carries TRBV7-8 and TRBJ2-3, with TRBD1 identical over 9 bases. The ends lost 0 bases at V and 5 bases at J; junction bases unmatched: 3. In germline, CDR1 is SGHVS, CDR2 FQNEAQ. CDR3 length: 15 residues. The CDR3 bases are TGTGCCAGCAGCTTAGCGACAGGGGGGGGAGATACGCAGTATTTT. Translated, it gives CASSLATGGGDTQYF. Combining the CDR3 with reference TRBV7-8 and TRBJ2-3 gives the whole variable domain GAGVSQSPRYKVAKRGQDVALRCDPISGHVSLFWYQQALGQGPEFLTYFQNEAQLDKSGLPSDRFFAERPEGSVSTLKIQRTQQEDSAVYLCASSLATGGGDTQYFGPGTRLTVL.

This clonotype was recorded many times. J is TRBJ1-2 and V is TRBV7-3; the match to TRBD1 covers 7 bases. The CDR3 runs to 15 residues. J lost 2 bases, V lost 0 bases, and 3 bases had no gene match. Germline assignment: CDR1 SGHTA and CDR2 FQGTGA. As DNA, the CDR3 is TGTGCCAGCAGCTTAACAGGGGGCGAAAACTATGGCTACACCTTC. As protein: CASSLTGGENYGYTF. Drawing the rest from reference TRBV7-3 and TRBJ1-2, the complete variable domain is GAGVSQTPSNKVTEKGKYVELRCDPISGHTALYWYRQSLGQGPEFLIYFQGTGAADDSGLPNDRFFAVRPEGSVSTLKIQRTERGDSAVYLCASSLTGGENYGYTFGSGTRLTVV.

V and J are TRBV25-1 and TRBJ1-2; 7 nucleotides line up with TRBD1. There are 16 residues in the CDR3. V was pared by 4 bases and J by 7 bases, with 15 bases of the junction left unmatched. Germline CDR1 and CDR2: MGHDK and SYGVNS. For the CDR3, the DNA is TGTGCCAGCAGTGCCCTGTGGGGACAGTGGGACGGTGGCTACACCTTC. This encodes CASSALWGQWDGGYTF.

This clonotype has more than one count but fewer than ten. The chain combines TRBV6-2 or TRBV6-3 with TRBJ2-7; TRBD2 matches 9 bases. V shed 8 bases, J shed 0 bases, and the junction held 8 bases outside the gene matches. There are 15 residues in the CDR3. Germline V gives CDR1 MNHEY, CDR2 SVGEGT. The CDR3 region has the DNA TGTGCCAGCGACACCGGACTAGCGAACTCCTACGAGCAGTACTTC. Protein: CASDTGLANSYEQYF.

The chain joins TRBV3-1 to TRBJ2-1; perhaps TRBD2 as D (6 bases). The CDR3 totals 15 residues. Trimming left V 0 bases short and J 2 bases short, with 8 bases between. Per germline, CDR1 LGHDT and CDR2 YNNKEL (reference sequence). The CDR3 sequence: CASSQDTGAYNEQFF. CDR3 coding DNA: TGTGCCAGCAGCCAAGATACGGGGGCCTACAATGAGCAGTTCTTC.

This clonotype turned up a few times. This chain connects TRBV20-1 to TRBJ2-1, with D unclear. V shed 3 bases and J shed 4 bases, with 13 bases lying between them. Per the germline V gene, CDR1 is DFQATT and CDR2 is SNEGSKA (reference sequence). This CDR3 has 14 amino acids. The CDR3 loop is CSARHPILYNEQFF. The DNA for the CDR3 is TGCAGTGCTAGGCATCCCATACTTTACAATGAGCAGTTCTTC.

This clonotype was detected only a few times. This sequence joins TRBV2 and TRBJ1-5; D gene unclear. Germline V CDR1 and CDR2: SNHLY, FYNNEI. Trimming removed 3 bases from V and 6 bases from J, with 12 bases in between. CDR3 length equals 14 residues. This chain's CDR3 is CASSEGSVVQPQHF. The DNA of the CDR3 is TGTGCCAGCAGTGAGGGCAGCGTCGTTCAGCCCCAGCATTTT.

This clonotype was detected many times. The gene calls are TRBV7-8 and TRBJ1-5; 7 bases fit TRBD1. Per the germline V gene, CDR1 is SGHVS and CDR2 is FQNEAQ. J gave up 4 bases and V 5 bases, and 11 bases lay outside the gene matches. This CDR3 is 16 amino acids long. The chain's CDR3 is CASSRSSAGGNQPQHF. The CDR3 bases are TGTGCCAGCAGCCGATCTAGCGCAGGGGGTAATCAGCCCCAGCATTTT.

This clonotype appeared many times. The genes are TRBV2 and TRBJ1-6; D not resolved. This CDR3 is built from 14 residues. Germline V gene sequence: CDR1 SNHLY, CDR2 FYNNEI. Between the trimmed V and J ends, which lost 1 base and 8 bases, there was a span of 9 bases. The CDR3 reads CASSEDRIYSPLHF. The CDR3, as DNA: TGTGCCAGCAGTGAAGATCGAATTTATTCACCCCTCCACTTT.

V gene TRBV20-1 combines with J gene TRBJ1-6, with a weak D call TRBD1 (6 bases). CDR3 length: 14 amino acids. Trimming pared 1 base from V and 10 bases from J, leaving 14 bases between. Per the germline V gene, CDR1 is DFQATT and CDR2 is SNEGSKA (reference sequence). The chain's CDR3 is CSARATGSKSPLHF. CDR3 coding DNA: TGCAGTGCTAGAGCCACAGGGAGCAAATCACCCCTCCACTTT.

Only a few counts were recorded for this clonotype. The chain combines TRBV6-5 with TRBJ2-7, with 9 bases matching TRBD1. CDR1 and CDR2 from the germline V gene are MNHEY and SVGAGI. CDR3 length equals 15 residues. V lost 6 bases and J lost 7; bases outside the gene matches: 13. CDR3 sequence: CASSGLQGALGEQYF. CDR3 in DNA: TGTGCCAGCAGCGGACTACAGGGGGCTCTTGGTGAGCAGTACTTC.

This clonotype was counted ten times or more. The V call is TRBV7-8, the J call TRBJ2-2, with 10 bases that match TRBD2. The CDR3 covers 16 residues. After removal of 1 base from V and 7 bases from J, the junction contained 6 bases not matched to a gene. CDR1 is SGHVS, CDR2 FQNEAQ, per germline. CDR3 sequence (DNA): TGTGCCAGCAGCTTAGTCAGCGGGAGGGCATTCGGGGAGCTGTTTTTT. Amino acid sequence: CASSLVSGRAFGELFF.

This clonotype was counted only a few times. Here the CDR3 reads CASSFAGLRGEETQYF. The CDR3 DNA reads TGTGCCAGCAGCTTCGCGGGGTTGCGGGGGGAGGAGACCCAGTACTTC. The chain couples TRBV9 to TRBJ2-5, with TRBD2 identical over 8 bases. The junction had 13 bases not matched to a gene; V was cut back by 4 bases and J by 5 bases. Germline lookup yields CDR1 SGDLS and CDR2 YYNGEE. The CDR3 runs to 16 residues.

This clonotype was counted ten times or more. The rearrangement joins TRBV28 to TRBJ2-5; D is undetermined. The CDR3 covers 18 residues. Trimming removed 6 bases from V and 2 bases from J, with 25 bases in between. Germline CDR1 MDHEN, CDR2 SYDVKM. The CDR3 coding sequence is TGTGCCAGCAGCTTCCTTTCCCACCGGTTAGCCACGCAAGAGACCCAGTACTTC. Translating it yields CASSFLSHRLATQETQYF.

There are many counts of this clonotype. The DNA of the CDR3 is TGTGCTAGTGCCGATTCTAAGACTAGCGGGGGCTCCTACGAGCAGTACTTC. Protein: CASADSKTSGGSYEQYF. The gene calls are TRBV12-5 and TRBJ2-7; 12 positions agree with TRBD2. The CDR3 runs 17 residues. V lost 7 bases, J lost 0 bases, and 10 bases stayed unmatched. Germline CDR1 and CDR2: LGHNT and FRNRAP.

This CDR3 is CSARDPGGPAYEQYF. CDR3 nucleotide sequence: TGCAGTGCTAGAGACCCGGGGGGGCCTGCCTACGAGCAGTACTTC. V usage is TRBV20-1 and J usage is TRBJ2-7; 8 bases line up with TRBD2. J was trimmed by 2 bases and V by 0 bases; bases with no gene match: 6. Germline loops: CDR1 DFQATT, CDR2 SNEGSKA (reference sequence). CDR3 length: 15 residues.

Many counts were recorded for this clonotype. The chain joins TRBV19 to TRBJ2-1, with 9 bases identical to TRBD1. Per the germline V gene, CDR1 is LNHDA and CDR2 is SQIVND (reference sequence). The CDR3 extends over 14 amino acids. After removal of 5 bases from V and 4 bases from J, the junction contained 3 bases not matched to a gene. The CDR3 region is CASSGGTGYNEQFF. CDR3 in DNA: TGTGCCAGTAGTGGAGGGACAGGGTACAATGAGCAGTTCTTC.

The chain links TRBV10-1 to TRBJ1-4; D call uncertain. The CDR3 length is 16 residues. CDR1 and CDR2 (germline): WNHNN, SYGVQD (reference sequence). The V end was cut by 0 bases, the J end by 7 bases, with 15 bases between. CDR3 sequence (DNA): TGCGCCAGCAGTGAGTCGAGGGCAGCGTCGGGTGAAAAACTGTTTTTT. Protein sequence: CASSESRAASGEKLFF.

At least ten counts were recorded for this clonotype. The gene calls are TRBV12-3 or TRBV12-4 and TRBJ1-1; no clear D. There are 13 residues in the CDR3. V was shortened by 1 base and J by 4 bases, with 7 bases between the two germline ends. DNA of the CDR3: TGTGCCAGCAGTTTAGTTACGGGCACTGAAGCTTTCTTT. Protein product: CASSLVTGTEAFF.

This clonotype was seen repeatedly, ten times or more. The chain has TRBV5-4 and TRBJ1-3; D possibly corresponds to TRBD1 (5 bases). The CDR3 has 14 amino acids. Trimming removed 4 bases at V and 6 bases at J, with 14 bases between. The germline V gene has CDR1 SGHNT and CDR2 YYREEE (reference sequence). This chain's CDR3 is CASSPDGTSNTIYF. Written as DNA, the CDR3 is TGTGCCAGCAGCCCAGATGGGACTTCAAACACCATATATTTT.

This clonotype has only a few counts. This chain uses TRBV6-1 with TRBJ1-6, with no clear D. CDR3 length: 12 amino acids. Between the trimmed V and J ends, which lost 4 bases and 6 bases, there was a span of 4 bases. Germline V gives CDR1 MNHNS, CDR2 SASEGT. This CDR3 reads CASSGRNSPLHF. The CDR3 nucleotides are TGTGCCAGCAGTGGACGTAATTCACCCCTCCACTTT.

In this sample, this clonotype turned up a few times. The chain links TRBV7-9 to TRBJ1-1, with a possible D match to TRBD1 (6 bases). Germline V gene data show CDR1 as SEHNR and CDR2 as FQNEAQ (reference sequence). V was cut by 5 bases and J by 5 bases, with 15 bases left in between. CDR3 length equals 14 residues. The CDR3 DNA is TGTGCCAGCAGCGTAAGCACAGGGAAAACTGAAGCTTTCTTT. As protein: CASSVSTGKTEAFF.

This clonotype appeared many times. The chain joins TRBV11-2 to TRBJ1-3; maybe TRBD1 (5 bases). This CDR3 is built from 18 residues. From germline, CDR1 is SGHAT and CDR2 FQNNGV. The V gene lost 3 bases and the J gene lost 1 base, with 19 bases spanning the gap. The CDR3 nucleotides are TGTGCCAGCAGCTTGGGGACCAGAGGGAGCTGGTCTGGAAACACCATATATTTT. Protein: CASSLGTRGSWSGNTIYF. The complete variable domain, with remaining parts taken from reference TRBV11-2 and TRBJ1-3, reads EAGVAQSPRYKIIEKRQSVAFWCNPISGHATLYWYQQILGQGPKLLIQFQNNGVVDDSQLPKDRFSAERLKGVDSTLKIQPAKLEDSAVYLCASSLGTRGSWSGNTIYFGEGSWLTVV.

This clonotype was counted ten times or more. V and J are TRBV24-1 and TRBJ2-3, with 7 bases aligning to TRBD2. V gave up 4 bases and J gave up 3 bases; unmatched junction bases: 6. This CDR3 is built from 15 residues. Looked up from germline, CDR1 is KGHDR and CDR2 is SFDVKD. The CDR3 nucleotides are TGTGCCACCAGTGACTTAGCGGGCCCAACAGATACGCAGTATTTT. Its protein is CATSDLAGPTDTQYF.

In its sample, this clonotype was seen once. This chain connects TRBV28 to TRBJ2-3, with 11 bases identical to TRBD1. Germline CDR1 reads MDHEN; CDR2 reads SYDVKM. The CDR3 totals 16 residues. Unmatched junction bases numbered 8, after V lost 4 bases and J lost 5 bases. In nucleotides, the CDR3 is TGTGCCAGCAGTTCCCCCGGACAGGGGGCGAGAGATACGCAGTATTTT. This encodes CASSSPGQGARDTQYF.

Many counts were recorded for this clonotype. This sequence joins TRBV12-3 or TRBV12-4 and TRBJ2-7, with D unclear. This CDR3 region has 11 residues. The V end lost 6 bases, the J end lost 2 bases, and 5 bases lay between the germline ends. Here the CDR3 DNA reads TGTGCCAGCAGCGTAGCCTACGAGCAGTACTTC. As protein: CASSVAYEQYF.